This T cell receptor beta chain originates from a study of T cells in Graves' hyperthyroidism and ophthalmopathy. Each patient was aged 18 to 65 and had newly diagnosed hyperthyroidism of under 2 months' duration. The CDR3 contains 19 residues. V lost 3 bases to trimming and J lost 0 bases; unmatched junction nucleotides: 11. Germline assignment: CDR1 SGHDN and CDR2 FVKESK. TCR beta CDR3 sequences were amplified from RNA transcripts. HTBI primers were the set used in a first-round RT-PCR of the TCR CDR3. TCRdb processed the multiplex PCR reads anew with MiXCR; each CDR3 protein has one entry. The data hold approximately 370,000 distinct CDR3 sequences, with about 15% observed a single time. In this sample, this clonotype turned up a few times.

This receptor was taken from a woman aged 25 to 39 with Graves' hyperthyroidism that later progressed to Graves' ophthalmopathy. The sequencing sample was made of blood. V gene TRBV14 combines with J gene TRBJ2-6; 7 bases are a match to TRBD1. The CDR3 region has the DNA TGTGCCAGCAGCCAGAGGCGACAGGGTTATAGCTCTGGGGCCAACGTCCTGACTTTC. Translation gives CASSQRRQGYSSGANVLTF. Complete variable domain (other parts from reference TRBV14 and TRBJ2-6): EAGVTQFPSHSVIEKGQTVTLRCDPISGHDNLYWYRRVMGKEIKFLLHFVKESKQDESGMPNNRFLAERTGGTYSTLKVQPAELEDSGVYFCASSQRRQGYSSGANVLTFGAGSRLTVL.